The next 8 T cell receptor beta chains were all read from a single sample in a study of OX40 agonist ivuxolimab in advanced cancers. Assay used: immunoSEQ multiplex PCR; TCRdb lists only in-frame clones, some missing. Among over 45,000 clones listed, 82% were seen once. The sample in question was CD4+ or CD8+ T cells sorted from blood, obtained in a trial of the OX40 agonist ivuxolimab. Receptors were obtained from an adult with an advanced solid tumor such as melanoma, head and neck, liver or kidney cancer.

The gene calls are TRBV18 and TRBJ1-3; no firm D call. CDR3 size: 14 residues. The ends were cut back, 5 bases at V and 0 bases at J, with 8 bases in the middle. CDR1 and CDR2 (germline): KGHSH, LQKENI. CDR3 sequence reads: CASSNGLSGNTIYF. The CDR3 DNA follows: TGTGCCAGCTCAAACGGCCTCTCTGGAAACACCATATATTTT.

The chain has TRBV5-6 and TRBJ1-1; D gene ambiguous. The V gene's germline CDR1 is SGHDT and CDR2 YYEEEE. The CDR3 loop spans 14 amino acids. V lost 5 bases and J 7 bases, leaving 18 bases between the germline ends. This CDR3 reads CASRNVITASEAFF. The DNA of the CDR3 is TGTGCCAGCAGAAATGTGATAACAGCCAGTGAAGCTTTCTTT.

The chain joins TRBV5-1 to TRBJ2-7; TRBD1 matches 8 bases. The CDR3 spans 15 residues. V lost 2 bases and J lost 5; bases outside the gene matches: 9. Germline values: CDR1 SGHRS, CDR2 YFSETQ. The CDR3 sequence is CASSFHGTGMNEQYF. Written as DNA, the CDR3 is TGCGCCAGCAGCTTTCACGGGACAGGTATGAACGAGCAGTACTTC.

The rearrangement uses TRBV6-8 and TRBJ1-2; unclear D gene. Germline CDR1 MNHGY, CDR2 SAAAGT. The ends were cut back, 5 bases at V and 4 bases at J, with 17 bases in the middle. The CDR3 sequence is 15 residues long. The CDR3 nucleotides read TGTGCCAGCAGTGAAGTTATTTTTGCTAGCTATGGCTACACCTTC. Translation: CASSEVIFASYGYTF.

The CDR3 bases are TGTGCCAGCAGTGCCGCGGGAACTCATTTCGGGCAGTACTTC. This encodes CASSAAGTHFGQYF. The V call is TRBV25-1, the J call TRBJ2-7; TRBD2 is a possible D gene (6 bases). Looked up from germline, CDR1 is MGHDK and CDR2 is SYGVNS. V lost 4 bases to trimming and J lost 9 bases, with 19 bases between them. The CDR3 length is 14 residues.

This CDR3 is CASTGGREVTGELFF. The CDR3 nucleotides are TGTGCCAGCACCGGCGGGCGGGAGGTCACCGGGGAGCTGTTTTTT. The rearrangement joins TRBV11-2 to TRBJ2-2; TRBD2 aligns across 8 bases. Germline-derived CDR1 and CDR2 are SGHAT and FQNNGV. The CDR3 length is 15 residues. V trimming: 7 bases; J trimming: 4 bases; junction bases outside the gene matches: 8.

The chain combines TRBV25-1 with TRBJ2-7, with TRBD1 matching over 9 bases. The J segment lost 8 bases and the V segment lost 5 bases, leaving 13 bases of the junction unmatched. CDR1 MGHDK and CDR2 SYGVNS come from the germline V gene. The CDR3 has 15 residues. CDR3 sequence reads: CASSPPSGDRAKQYF. In nucleotides, the CDR3 is TGTGCCAGCAGTCCCCCCTCCGGGGACAGGGCCAAGCAGTACTTC.

Comments on this clone: One end of the junction is discordant with germline, which a read error may explain. The chain joins TRBV5-6 to TRBJ1-2, with D possibly TRBD1 on 6 matching bases. This CDR3 has 12 residues. From germline, CDR1 is SGHDT and CDR2 YYEEEE. The CDR3 DNA sequence: TGTGCCAGCAGCCCTAGCTCCAGGGGCTACGACTTC. Encoded protein: CASSPSSRGYDF. The full variable domain, completed using reference TRBV5-6 and TRBJ1-2, is DAGVTQSPTHLIKTRGQQVTLRCSPKSGHDTVSWYQQALGQGPQFIFQYYEEEERQRGNFPDRFSGHQFPNYSSELNVNALLLGDSALYLCASSPSSRGYDFGSGTRLTVV.